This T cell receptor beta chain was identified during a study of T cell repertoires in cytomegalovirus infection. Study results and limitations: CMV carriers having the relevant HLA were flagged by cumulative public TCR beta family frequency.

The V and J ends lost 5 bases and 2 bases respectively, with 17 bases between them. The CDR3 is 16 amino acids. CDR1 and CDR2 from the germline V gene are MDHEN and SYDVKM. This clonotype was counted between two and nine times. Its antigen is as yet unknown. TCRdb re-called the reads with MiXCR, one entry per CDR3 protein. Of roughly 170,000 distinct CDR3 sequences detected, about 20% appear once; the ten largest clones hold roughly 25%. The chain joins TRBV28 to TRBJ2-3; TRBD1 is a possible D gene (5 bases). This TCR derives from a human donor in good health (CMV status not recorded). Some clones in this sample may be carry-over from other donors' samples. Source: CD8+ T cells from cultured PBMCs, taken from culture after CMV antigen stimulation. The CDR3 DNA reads TGTGCCAGCAGTCCGTTGACAGAGACTTTCACAGATACGCAGTATTTT. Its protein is CASSPLTETFTDTQYF. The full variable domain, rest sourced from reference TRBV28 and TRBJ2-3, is DVKVTQSSRYLVKRTGEKVFLECVQDMDHENMFWYRQDPGLGLRLIYFSYDVKMKEKGDIPEGYSVSREKKERFSLILESASTNQTSMYLCASSPLTETFTDTQYFGPGTRLTVL.